This T cell receptor beta chain was recorded in a study of CD8+CD57+ T cells in acquired aplastic anemia. About the research overall: Isolated CD4+ and CD8+ cells, once sorted, yielded DNA averaging about 3.1 ug. Study-level results: Researchers reported that CD8+ Simpson's diversity was not significantly different in patients versus controls.

Using genomic DNA as the template, TCR beta VDJ and CDR3 profiling was carried out. TCRdb called the reads again in MiXCR, with one record for every CDR3 protein. The table includes some 170,000 distinct CDR3 sequences, about 45% detected once. Patients sequenced had flow cytometry evidence of CD8+CD57+ cell expansion. Among the patients, all had severe acquired aplastic anemia. No therapy had been given to the patients at the time of blood sampling. V lost 6 bases and J 6 bases, leaving 8 bases between the germline ends. Germline loops: CDR1 SGHVT, CDR2 SQSDAQ. The CDR3 is 12 amino acids. Note on this clonotype: What it binds is not known.

The receptor's source is a human donor with aplastic anemia. The rearrangement links TRBV7-4 to TRBJ2-2; D gene unclear. The sample comprised sorted CD4+, CD8+, or CD8+CD57+ T cells (not recorded which) from PBMCs. CDR3 region: CASRPPSGELFF. In DNA, the CDR3 is TGTGCCAGCAGACCGCCATCCGGGGAGCTGTTTTTT.